The clone carrying this TCR beta chain showed up just a few times. Its target is unknown. cDNA libraries of TCR beta carried unique molecular identifiers. One entry per CDR3 protein results from TCRdb running MiXCR on the PCR reads. Here the sample spans about 210,000 distinct CDR3 sequences, over 25% being singletons. This CDR3 region has 15 residues. V was pared by 0 bases and J by 13 bases, with 10 bases of the junction left unmatched. Germline lookup yields CDR1 DFQATT and CDR2 SNEGSKA (reference sequence). This sample was taken from a study of post-analysis software for immune sequencing data. Study summary: In terms of disease course, relapsing-remitting, secondary progressive and progressive-relapsing multiple sclerosis were included. Points from the study as a whole: F measure showed strong co-clustering of same-batch samples. Controls had lower frequencies than patients of 4 or 5 TRBV segments, which included TRBV5-6, TRBV5-1 and TRBV20-1.

The gene calls are TRBV20-1 and TRBJ2-2; the match to TRBD2 covers 11 bases. The source is a girl aged 2-17 years with multiple sclerosis. Material for sequencing was blood. The CDR3 DNA is TGCAGTGCTAGAGATACTAGCGGGGGCCCCGGCGGGCTGTTTTTT. It specifies CSARDTSGGPGGLFF.